Below, one TCR beta chain is given with its context. Its specific antigen is unknown. There are no base qualities to consult, and no much larger clone falls within one base. Preparation of the library involved the immunoSEQ multiplex PCR assay. For the multiplex PCR, a mixture combining 60 forward primers for TCR Vbeta segments and 13 reverse primers for TCR Jbeta segments was used. A multiplex PCR assay on genomic DNA amplified the CDR3 region of rearranged TCR beta genes. The Illumina HiSeq System was used to sequence the amplified TCR beta libraries as 87-base-pair reads. Under the source paper's analysis protocol: A later analysis counted some 80 million unique TCR beta chains across the roughly 700 repertoires, and some 11 million of these chains were shared by at least two donors. Raw reads were error-corrected and collapsed into unique sequences by a nearest-neighbor algorithm in which closely related sequences were merged to remove PCR and sequencing errors. V, D and J gene segments were assigned by aligning CDR3 sequences to IMGT reference sequences. For a sequence to be retained, at least a six-nucleotide match to both a V gene segment and a J gene segment was required. A rearrangement was called productive if the CDR3 had no stop codons and remained in frame with V and J, and every other rearrangement was called non-productive. CDR3 was defined by IMGT convention, running from the second conserved V-encoded cysteine to the conserved J-encoded phenylalanine. Sequences without an unambiguous match to a single V gene segment were excluded from the earlier analysis of a few hundred of the donors. In an earlier analysis of some 590 of the donors, a V segment was called functional when productive rearrangements were above 56.7%, and segregating when the standard deviation between donors exceeded 5%. A statistical classification framework was built to diagnose cytomegalovirus status from the catalog of TCR beta chain sequences. A later analysis assigned V and J genes by comparing TCR nucleotide sequences with IMGT/GENE-DB human TR gene sequences. Using the TCRdist pipeline, a later analysis assigned CDR3 sequences along with most-parsimonious VDJ recombination scenarios. A later analysis defined each TCR beta chain by its CDR3 amino acid sequence plus V-gene family, and excluded reads lacking a unique V-gene family. As a way to deal with suspected cross-contamination and a sequencing artifact, a later analysis dropped approximately 590 nucleotide sequences that were highly shared and had low generation probability. For each public chain, a later analysis derived a clonal expansion index from normalized ranks of inferred template counts within each repertoire. In a later analysis, generation probabilities were computed with a VDJ recombination model fitted to out-of-frame rearrangements, and the resulting probabilities were checked against IGoR. In a later analysis, TCR-TCR, TCR-HLA and TCR-CMV co-occurrence was scored with hypergeometric tests, and a repertoire-size bias correction was applied to TCR pairs. To estimate false discovery rates, a later analysis permuted the HLA or CMV assignments 20 times. In a later analysis, co-occurring TCRs were grouped with DBSCAN, and TCRdist sequence similarity was added when clustering was performed within HLA-allele-positive subsets. Repertoires with fewer than 30,000 or more than 120,000 public chains were left out of co-occurrence clustering, as were about 5 repertoires with anomalous nucleotide sharing. TCRdb provides this immuneACCESS table in a form limited to in-frame rearrangements. Some clones are lacking; in checked studies, under half of them reflect an unresolved V gene, and why the rest are absent is not known. V, J and clone size reflect that table, while D and trimming were determined from the DNA. Recorded for this sample are under 65,000 clones; 80% of them occurred a single time. Jointly, the top ten make up 8.1% of the sample.

Trimming accounts for 3 bases at V and 0 bases at J, while the number of junction bases matched to no gene is 5. The CDR3, cysteine through phenylalanine, is 16 amino acids long. The read is trimmed to its CDR3 DNA, 48 bases read in frame from base 1. CDR1 and CDR2 were assigned from the germline V gene as SGHTA and FQGTGA. This entry belongs to a study of cytomegalovirus exposure and HLA in healthy donors (TCRdb year 2017). General notes on the study: An earlier analysis of a few hundred of the donors reported around 280 Gb of sequence data and around 100 million unique TCR beta sequences obtained from around 190 million T cells. A later genetic analysis used genome-wide SNP genotypes for about 60% of the roughly 700 donors, treating that subset as a discovery cohort. Both class I and class II loci were covered by HLA typing, at four-digit resolution. The number of typed donors differed by locus: about 629-630 for A, B, C, DRB1 and DQB1; 522 for DQA1; 606 for DPA1; and around 490 for DPB1. All discovery cohort repertoires had been generated using a single sequencing platform. A later analysis re-examined previously published TCR beta repertoires from roughly 650 donors and added high-resolution HLA genotyping to investigate patterns of TCR occurrence. Rather than using new phenotypic data, the later analysis identified candidate immune exposures from TCR beta sequences and from how often those sequences occurred across donors. Several DR-DQ haplotypes were treated as single units for association and clustering because of strong linkage in the cohort. The aim of the study was to test whether cataloging public T cell receptors could identify signatures of past pathogen exposure. Donor age, sex, ethnicity and CMV serostatus were collected together with the repertoire data. To decide whether each TCR beta V gene segment behaved as functional or pseudogenic, an earlier analysis of 587 of the donors relied on high-throughput TCR beta sequencing. In addition to the first cohort of 666 subjects, a separate validation cohort of 120 different subjects was used. Using immunosequencing, the study profiled T cell repertoires from 666 subjects and related those repertoires to cytomegalovirus serostatus. Among 398 genotyped donors of the cohort, an average of roughly 240,000 unique TCR beta nucleotide sequences were sequenced per donor, roughly a sixth of them non-productive. Among the roughly 400 genotyped donors, approximately 76% belonged to the genetic ancestry cluster associated with self-reported Caucasian donors. An early release covering about 600 HLA-typed donors comprised 300 to 350 gigabases of sequencing data and around 80 million unique TCR sequences. The study combined high-throughput TCR immunosequencing, statistical association of individual TCRs with disease status, and machine learning to predict cytomegalovirus infection status. Findings and caveats that apply to the study as a whole: Across donors, most TCR sequences were observed very rarely, whereas some public TCRs were present in many individuals. The earlier analysis of around 600 of the donors excluded over 15 rarely observed V segments, including chromosome 9 orphons, because counts were too low. According to a later analysis, parvovirus B19, influenza, CMV and Epstein-Barr virus appeared linked to several top co-occurrence clusters. Linkage disequilibrium might explain the correlated functional status among segregating V segments, but an unknown experimental factor could not be excluded. A cluster of highly shared sequence variants was judged likely to represent a technical artifact of the sequencing pipeline. The authors suggested that the approach could potentially be generalized to other disease states and immunological phenotypes. The classifier was reported to diagnose cytomegalovirus status with high specificity and sensitivity in both the original and validation cohorts. Because some donors lacked HLA typing at each locus, the association tests relied only on the typed subset. In a later analysis, HLA-associated TCR beta chains were found to be more clonally expanded and to have lower generation probabilities than equally common non-associated chains. A total of 150 or so TCR beta chains were listed by the study as associated with cytomegalovirus. In a later analysis, the rate of TCR association differed among HLA loci, with DRB1 alleles having the most associated TCRs and HLA-C alleles having the fewest. In vitro tests confirmed that a few of the cytomegalovirus-associated TCR beta chains recognize cytomegalovirus antigens. In a later genetic analysis, fewer N-insertions in productive TCRs were reported among donors in an Asian-associated ancestry cluster than the 666-donor mean. CMV serostatus was the only immune exposure information available for the cohort. Assigning TCR associations to individual alleles was difficult when HLA alleles, especially DR and DQ, strongly co-occurred. Some IMGT-functional V segments, including TRBV6-2 and TRBV6-3, could not be told apart with the 87-base-pair reads, so those segments were excluded. A later analysis found that most CMV-associated TCR beta chains appeared HLA-restricted, with HLA associations seemingly driven largely by CMV exposure. In a later analysis, 16,951 TCR beta sequences were associated with specific HLA alleles at a false discovery rate of 0.05. A further reported finding was that TCR beta sequences accurately predicted the HLA-A and HLA-B alleles for most subjects in the first cohort. An earlier analysis of around 540 of the donors showed that most TCR beta V segments appeared in productive rearrangements either about 90% or about 30% of the time, which broadly matched IMGT annotations. Sequencing depth was assumed to be roughly uniform across donors in the presence/absence analyses, though that assumption may not hold. Only TCR beta chains were sequenced in this cohort, and the absence of alpha or paired-chain data limited detectable features. V-gene and J-gene trimming of TCR beta chains was associated with a missense DCLRE1C variant in a later genetic analysis, and the association was replicated in an independent cohort.

The cohort comprised 666 healthy bone marrow donors. All cohort members were sampled while nominally healthy, although unrecorded immune exposures were likely present. The donor tested CMV seropositive, placing the donor among the approximately 310 seropositive members of the cohort. Each donor provided a peripheral blood sample, and peripheral blood mononuclear cells were used for TCR beta sequencing. The Qiagen DNeasy Blood Extraction Kit was used to extract genomic DNA from the blood cell samples. The sequenced material came from PBMCs. The sequence came from a man aged 30 to 39 in good health and CMV-seropositive. The sequence is built from TRBV7-3 and TRBJ1-5; 7 bases in the middle match TRBD1. The CDR3: CASSLRQGTSNQPQHF. The nucleotides are TGTGCCAGCAGCTTGCGACAGGGAACTAGCAATCAGCCCCAGCATTTT.